This T cell receptor (beta chain) was recorded in a study of T cells after yellow fever vaccination. The study, taken as a whole, reports: Few clonotypes appeared in both CD4 and CD8 compartments. Booster samples showed a return of most primary-vaccination clones (almost 97% CD4, roughly 85% CD8). Abundant clonotypes from the bulk population could have been carried over as contaminants into FACS-sorted repertoires.

V dropped 0 bases and J dropped 6 bases, with 18 bases sitting between them. The CDR3 length is 16 residues. CDR1 and CDR2 (germline): LNHNV, YYDKDF (reference sequence). This clonotype appeared many times. Its antigen is as yet unknown. Conversion of TCR transcripts into cDNA relied on 5'RACE template switching, which added a universal primer site and UMIs. TCRdb fed the 5' RACE reads into MiXCR, producing one record per CDR3 protein. The table lists about 360,000 distinct CDR3 sequences, approximately 6% of them singletons. The sequences come from PBMCs, collected 5 days after the yellow fever booster vaccination. The source is a man aged 30-40 years who received the YFV17D yellow fever vaccine. The chain couples TRBV15 to TRBJ2-7; no reliable D call. CDR3 in DNA: TGTGCCACCAGCAGAGATCAGATAGGAATGTTGGGCGAGCAGTACTTC. It specifies CATSRDQIGMLGEQYF. Filled out from reference TRBV15 and TRBJ2-7, the complete variable domain reads DAMVIQNPRYQVTQFGKPVTLSCSQTLNHNVMYWYQQKSSQAPKLLFHYYDKDFNNEADTPDNFQSRRPNTSFCFLDIRSPGLGDTAMYLCATSRDQIGMLGEQYFGPGTRLTVT.